The 26 T cell receptor beta chains presented below share a single source sample, sequenced in a study of radiotherapy plus CTLA-4 blockade in lung cancer. Profiling relied on immunoSEQ multiplex PCR, and the TCRdb table lists in-frame clones only, not all of them. The sample lists around 45,000 clones; approximately 70% were seen once. Source: peripheral blood, taken from a patient treated with radiotherapy plus ipilimumab. The receptors shown here come from a human donor with non-small cell lung cancer who had a complete response to radiotherapy plus ipilimumab.

V gene TRBV28 combines with J gene TRBJ1-3, with 7 positions matching TRBD1. The trim removed 6 bases at V and 4 bases at J, leaving 15 bases unmatched. CDR3 length: 17 residues. Germline V gene sequence: CDR1 MDHEN, CDR2 SYDVKM. As DNA, the CDR3 is TGTGCCAGCAGGACCATACAGGGGCCCACTGGAGGAAACACCATATATTTT. Translation gives CASRTIQGPTGGNTIYF.

The rearrangement links TRBV6-5 to TRBJ2-7, with D possibly TRBD1 on 5 matching bases. This CDR3 has 13 amino acids. V was shortened by 4 bases and J by 3 bases, with 10 bases between the two germline ends. CDR1 MNHEY and CDR2 SVGAGI come from the germline V gene. The CDR3 DNA reads TGTGCCAGCAGTTTGGTAGGGGACTACGAGCAGTACTTC. Its protein is CASSLVGDYEQYF.

This clone was observed once. The chain is built from TRBV4-3 and TRBJ2-7; no definite D call. Trimming took off 0 bases at V and 0 bases at J, with 9 bases between the two ends. The CDR3 sequence is 15 residues long. The germline V gene has CDR1 LGHNA and CDR2 YSLEER. CDR3 protein: CASSQDRFPSYEQYF. In nucleotides, the CDR3 is TGCGCCAGCAGCCAAGATCGGTTCCCCTCCTACGAGCAGTACTTC.

The gene calls are TRBV7-9 and TRBJ1-2, with D unresolved. The CDR3 covers 16 residues. V lost 4 bases, J lost 5 bases, and 20 bases lay in between. Per germline, CDR1 SEHNR and CDR2 FQNEAQ (reference sequence). This chain's CDR3 is CASSSREGVTGYGYTF. The CDR3 DNA reads TGTGCCAGCAGCTCGAGGGAGGGAGTAACGGGATATGGCTACACCTTC.

The count of this clone is one. This sequence joins TRBV28 and TRBJ2-7, with D perhaps TRBD1 (6 bases). This CDR3 comprises 14 residues. V gave up 3 bases and J gave up 0 bases, with 9 bases separating them. The germline V gene has CDR1 MDHEN and CDR2 SYDVKM. The CDR3 spells CASSFQGTSYEQYF. Here the CDR3 DNA reads TGTGCCAGCAGTTTTCAGGGGACCTCCTACGAGCAGTACTTC.

The chain has TRBV5-1 and TRBJ1-1, with 8 bases that match TRBD1. Germline-derived CDR1 and CDR2 are SGHRS and YFSETQ. CDR3 size: 15 residues. J gave up 4 bases and V 4 bases, and 9 bases lay outside the gene matches. Here the CDR3 DNA reads TGCGCCAGCAGCCAGGGGGCCGGACTGAGCACTGAAGCTTTCTTT. Amino acids: CASSQGAGLSTEAFF.

The J gene is TRBJ2-1, the V gene TRBV18; the match to TRBD2 covers 13 bases. The CDR3 extends over 16 amino acids. Germline CDR1 reads KGHSH; CDR2 reads LQKENI. Trimming removed 3 bases from V and 11 bases from J; junction bases left unmatched: 10. CDR3 protein: CASSPDELAGGPKQFF. The CDR3 DNA follows: TGTGCCAGCTCACCCGACGAACTAGCGGGGGGGCCGAAGCAGTTCTTC.

The chain links TRBV6-1 to TRBJ2-5; possibly TRBD2 for D (5 bases). CDR1 and CDR2 (germline): MNHNS, SASEGT. Trimming left V 4 bases short and J 0 bases short, with 6 bases between. This CDR3 has 13 residues. This chain's CDR3 is CASSVRDQETQYF. CDR3 DNA: TGTGCCAGCAGTGTGCGGGACCAAGAGACCCAGTACTTC.

The chain is built from TRBV27 and TRBJ2-4; 12 positions agree with TRBD2. V gave up 3 bases and J gave up 0 bases; unmatched junction bases: 6. The CDR3 contains 18 residues. Per the germline V gene, CDR1 is MNHEY and CDR2 is SMNVEV (reference sequence). This chain's CDR3 is CASSFGTSGSVAKNIQYF. CDR3 bases: TGTGCCAGCAGTTTTGGGACTAGCGGGTCTGTAGCCAAAAACATTCAGTACTTC.

The genes are TRBV7-9 and TRBJ2-2; 10 nucleotides line up with TRBD2. The CDR3 sequence is 15 residues long. J was trimmed by 5 bases and V by 5 bases; bases with no gene match: 5. Germline values: CDR1 SEHNR, CDR2 FQNEAQ (reference sequence). CDR3 amino acids: CASSLGLATTGELFF. In DNA, the CDR3 is TGTGCCAGCAGCCTGGGACTAGCGACGACCGGGGAGCTGTTTTTT.

V usage is TRBV5-4 and J usage is TRBJ2-7; D possibly corresponds to TRBD1 (6 bases). The CDR3 consists of 14 residues. Germline lookup yields CDR1 SGHNT and CDR2 YYREEE (reference sequence). Trimming cost V 4 bases and J 0 bases, with 11 bases left between them. In DNA form, the CDR3 reads TGTGCCAGCAGCCCCGACAGGAGCTCCTACGAGCAGTACTTC. Translation gives CASSPDRSSYEQYF.

The chain uses TRBV19 and TRBJ2-7, with 7 bases fitting TRBD2. V gave up 5 bases and J gave up 3 bases; unmatched junction bases: 7. Per the germline V gene, CDR1 is LNHDA and CDR2 is SQIVND (reference sequence). This CDR3 is 14 amino acids long. Here the CDR3 DNA reads TGTGCCAGTAGTCTGGCGGGGGAGCACTACGAGCAGTACTTC. Amino acid sequence: CASSLAGEHYEQYF.

The CDR3 bases are TGTGCCAGCAGCGCCCGATCCTCAGTACAGGGGGGTTCCTACGAGCAGTACTTC. It yields the protein CASSARSSVQGGSYEQYF. This chain uses TRBV7-8 with TRBJ2-7, with 8 nucleotides matching TRBD1. Germline V gives CDR1 SGHVS, CDR2 FQNEAQ. The V gene end was trimmed by 5 bases and the J gene end by 1 base; junction bases not matched to a gene: 16. The CDR3 sequence is 18 residues long.

The gene calls are TRBV6-5 and TRBJ2-3; D is unclear. CDR1 is MNHEY and CDR2 is SVGAGI in the germline V gene. This CDR3 contains 12 residues. Trimming took 2 bases from V and 6 from J, leaving 6 bases between them. The CDR3 bases are TGTGCCAGCAGTTACCTCGGGGATACGCAGTATTTT. Amino acid sequence: CASSYLGDTQYF.

The chain joins TRBV9 to TRBJ2-3; 7 bases match TRBD1. V was clipped by 0 bases and J by 4 bases; unmatched bases: 5. This CDR3 region has 15 residues. Germline CDR1 is SGDLS and CDR2 is YYNGEE. Written as DNA, the CDR3 is TGTGCCAGCAGCGTAGGGGACAGAAGTGCAGATACGCAGTATTTT. Its translation is CASSVGDRSADTQYF.

This sequence joins TRBV27 and TRBJ1-2; D is perhaps TRBD1 (6 bases). This CDR3 is built from 15 residues. From germline, CDR1 is MNHEY and CDR2 SMNVEV (reference sequence). V lost 6 bases and J lost 7, with 21 bases in between. As DNA, the CDR3 is TGTGCCAGCAGCCTAACTCGGGACAACCTCGCTGGCTACACCTTC. Its protein is CASSLTRDNLAGYTF.

The chain employs TRBV18 and TRBJ2-4, with a tentative D call TRBD1 (5 bases). In germline, CDR1 is KGHSH, CDR2 LQKENI. Trimming stripped 5 bases from V and 0 bases from J, with 17 bases between. This CDR3 comprises 17 residues. CDR3: CASSTTVRSLAKNIQYF. For the CDR3, the DNA is TGTGCCAGCTCAACGACAGTCAGAAGTTTAGCCAAAAACATTCAGTACTTC.

The chain links TRBV11-1 to TRBJ2-3, with a weak D call TRBD1 (5 bases). The CDR3 totals 15 residues. Trimming removed 3 bases at V and 0 bases at J, with 10 bases between. Germline V gives CDR1 SGHAT, CDR2 FQDESV (reference sequence). DNA of the CDR3: TGTGCCAGCAGCTTTTACAGGAGTAGCACAGATACGCAGTATTTT. This codes for CASSFYRSSTDTQYF.

The V gene is TRBV5-4, the J gene TRBJ2-1, with TRBD1 as a possible D gene (6 bases). Germline CDR1 SGHNT, CDR2 YYREEE (reference sequence). V lost 0 bases and J 1 base, leaving 11 bases between the germline ends. The CDR3 runs 16 residues. CDR3 DNA sequence: TGTGCCAGCAGCTTGGCCGGGACAATTTCCTACAATGAGCAGTTCTTC. Translating gives CASSLAGTISYNEQFF.

This clone has only a few counts. This chain joins TRBV15 and TRBJ1-5; 9 nucleotides agree with TRBD1. This CDR3 has 15 residues. Trimming cost V 1 base and J 4 bases; bases outside gene matches: 2. Looked up from germline, CDR1 is LNHNV and CDR2 is YYDKDF (reference sequence). CDR3 region: CATSRAGTGNQPQHF. CDR3 nucleotides: TGTGCCACCAGCAGAGCCGGGACAGGGAATCAGCCCCAGCATTTT.

This clone turned up a few times. The V call is TRBV29-1, the J call TRBJ2-5; D possibly corresponds to TRBD1 (5 bases). Germline loops: CDR1 SQVTM, CDR2 ANQGSEA. V lost 3 bases and J lost 0, with 11 bases in between. The CDR3 is made up of 14 amino acids. The CDR3 sequence: CSVDIGANQETQYF. The CDR3 DNA reads as TGCAGCGTTGATATTGGGGCAAACCAAGAGACCCAGTACTTC.

The V gene is TRBV6-5, the J gene TRBJ1-2, with D tentatively TRBD1 (5 bases). The CDR3 has 15 amino acids. Per the germline V gene, CDR1 is MNHEY and CDR2 is SVGAGI. V was pared by 5 bases and J by 5 bases, with 18 bases between. CDR3 sequence reads: CASSTTTGFRYGYTF. CDR3 coding DNA: TGTGCCAGCAGTACCACTACAGGTTTCCGTTATGGCTACACCTTC.

J is TRBJ2-1 and V is TRBV7-9; 10 bases are shared with TRBD1. The CDR3 has 15 residues. With 0 bases clipped from V and 7 bases from J, the junction kept 3 bases outside the gene matches. CDR1 is SEHNR, CDR2 FQNEAQ, per germline (reference sequence). The CDR3, as DNA: TGTGCCAGCAGCTTAGCCCGGGACAGGGGAAATGAGCAGTTCTTC. It specifies CASSLARDRGNEQFF.

This rearrangement joins TRBV6-4 to TRBJ2-1; 10 bases align to TRBD2. Germline V gene data show CDR1 as MRHNA and CDR2 as SNTAGT. This CDR3 has 14 amino acids. V shed 4 bases, J shed 8 bases, and the junction held 5 bases outside the gene matches. The CDR3 DNA reads as TGTGCCAGCAGTGCAAGCGGGGGGGCTCATGAGCAGTTCTTC. Amino acids: CASSASGGAHEQFF.

The chain carries TRBV19 and TRBJ2-5, with 13 bases that match TRBD2. The end of the DNA aligns better with TRBJ2-7, so the J call may be wrong. Per the germline V gene, CDR1 is LNHDA and CDR2 is SQIVND (reference sequence). The CDR3 is made up of 16 amino acids. The CDR3 reads CASSRLAGGAMDEQYF. CDR3 in DNA: TGTGCCAGTAGTAGACTAGCGGGAGGTGCAATGGACGAGCAGTACTTC.

This chain connects TRBV30 to TRBJ1-2; D possibly corresponds to TRBD1 (6 bases). CDR3 length: 12 amino acids. Per germline, CDR1 GTSNPN and CDR2 SVGIG (reference sequence). The germline V and J ends were trimmed by 3 bases and 7 bases, with 12 bases remaining between them. The CDR3 protein is CAWRGVGGGYTF. The CDR3 DNA sequence: TGTGCCTGGAGAGGTGTAGGGGGTGGCTACACCTTC.